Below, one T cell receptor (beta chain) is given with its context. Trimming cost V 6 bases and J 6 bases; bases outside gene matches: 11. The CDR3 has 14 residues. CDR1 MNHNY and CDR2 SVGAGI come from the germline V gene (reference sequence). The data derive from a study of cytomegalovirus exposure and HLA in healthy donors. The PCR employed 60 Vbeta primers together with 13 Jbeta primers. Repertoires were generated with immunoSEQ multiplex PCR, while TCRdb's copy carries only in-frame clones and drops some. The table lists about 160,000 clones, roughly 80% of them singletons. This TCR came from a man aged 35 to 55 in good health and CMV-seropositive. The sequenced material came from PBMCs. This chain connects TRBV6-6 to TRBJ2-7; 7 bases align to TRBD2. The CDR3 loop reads CASSPRSLAAEQYF. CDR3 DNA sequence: TGTGCCAGCAGCCCTCGATCTCTAGCGGCCGAGCAGTACTTC.